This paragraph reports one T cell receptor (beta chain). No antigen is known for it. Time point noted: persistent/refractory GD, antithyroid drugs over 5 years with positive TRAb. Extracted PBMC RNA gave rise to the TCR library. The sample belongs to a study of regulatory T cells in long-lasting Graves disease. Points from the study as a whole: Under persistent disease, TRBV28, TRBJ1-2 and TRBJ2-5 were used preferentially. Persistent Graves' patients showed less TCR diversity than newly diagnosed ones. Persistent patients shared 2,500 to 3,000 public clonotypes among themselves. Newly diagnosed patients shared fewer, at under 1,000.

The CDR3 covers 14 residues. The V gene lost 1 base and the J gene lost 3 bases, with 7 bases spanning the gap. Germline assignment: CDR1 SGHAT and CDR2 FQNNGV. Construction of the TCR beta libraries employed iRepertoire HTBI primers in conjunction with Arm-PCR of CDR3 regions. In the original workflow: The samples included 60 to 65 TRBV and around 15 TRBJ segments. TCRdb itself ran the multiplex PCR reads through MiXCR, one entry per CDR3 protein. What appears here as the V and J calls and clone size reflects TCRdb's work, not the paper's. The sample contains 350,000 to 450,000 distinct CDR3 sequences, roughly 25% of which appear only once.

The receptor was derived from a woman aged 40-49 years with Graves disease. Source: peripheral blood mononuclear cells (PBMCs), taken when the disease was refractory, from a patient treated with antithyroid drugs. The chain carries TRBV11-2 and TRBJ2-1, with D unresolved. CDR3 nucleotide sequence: TGTGCCAGCAGCTTAGTCAGGTACTACAATGAGCAGTTCTTC. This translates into CASSLVRYYNEQFF.